Reported below is one T cell receptor (beta chain). This specimen belongs to a study of blood T cell repertoires in COVID-19. Germline assignment: CDR1 MDHEN and CDR2 SYDVKM. Germline trimming cut 3 bases from V and 8 bases from J; bases unmatched to any gene: 15. This CDR3 spans 18 amino acids. Clones were read by immunoSEQ multiplex PCR, and TCRdb kept only the in-frame ones, dropping some. The sample yields 130,000 or so clones, around 89% seen once. This clonotype was sampled from a man aged 70-80 years with active or convalescent COVID-19. The chain recombines TRBV28 with TRBJ2-1; 11 bases map to TRBD2. The specimen was peripheral blood. In DNA form, the CDR3 reads TGTGCCAGCAGTTTTGGAACTAGCGGGAGCTCCGTTAGGGATGAGCAGTTCTTC. It is translated as CASSFGTSGSSVRDEQFF.